The rows below give T cell receptor beta chains drawn from one sample of a study of blood T cells in healthy people across ages. TCRdb independently ran MiXCR on the 5' RACE reads; one entry per CDR3 protein. The table has hundreds of thousands of distinct CDR3 sequences, 40% to 50% seen once. Sequencing was done on a sample of blood. The receptors derive from a man between 60 and 75 years old in good health. Each CDR3 is given with its conserved first and last residue. The D gene is left open where the match is weak. Clone size is given for some rows only: seen once, a few or many times, or a class if the clone is expanded.

j_call | d_call | clone_size | v_call | cdr3_aa | cdr3_nt
TRBJ2-3 | TRBD2 | . | TRBV12-3/TRBV12-4 | CASKTSGITDTQYF | TGTGCCTCCAAGACTAGCGGTATCACAGATACGCAGTATTTT
TRBJ2-1 | TRBD2 | few | TRBV6-4 | CASSVLAGVEQFF | TGTGCCAGCAGTGTACTAGCGGGGGTTGAGCAGTTCTTC
TRBJ2-6 | . | few | TRBV5-1 | CASSPESRANVLTF | TGCGCCAGCAGCCCGGAGAGCAGGGCCAACGTCCTGACTTTC
TRBJ2-1 | . | few | TRBV11-3 | CASSLDGERQFF | TGTGCCAGCAGCTTAGACGGGGAGAGGCAGTTCTTC
TRBJ1-1 | . | . | TRBV7-6 | CASSTNRATEAFF | TGTGCCAGCAGCACCAACAGGGCCACTGAAGCTTTCTTT
TRBJ2-3 | . | once | TRBV6-5 | CASSRTRGETDTQYF | TGTGCCAGCAGTAGGACCAGGGGTGAGACAGATACGCAGTATTTT
TRBJ1-2 | . | . | TRBV28 | CASSPPSYGYTF | TGTGCCAGCAGCCCCCCCAGCTATGGCTACACCTTC
TRBJ2-7 | . | once | TRBV6-2/TRBV6-3 | CASNEIGLQSSYEQYF | TGTGCCAGTAACGAGATTGGACTGCAAAGCTCCTACGAGCAGTACTTC
TRBJ1-6 | . | . | TRBV25-1 | CASSELESSPLHF | TGTGCCAGCAGTGAATTAGAGTCATCACCCCTCCACTTT
TRBJ2-2 | TRBD1 | . | TRBV12-3/TRBV12-4 | CASRDNRGLNTGELFF | TGTGCCAGCAGAGACAACAGGGGTCTGAACACCGGGGAGCTGTTTTTT
TRBJ2-7 | TRBD1 | few | TRBV6-5 | CATEPGQGRYEQYF | TGTGCCACTGAACCGGGACAGGGCCGCTACGAGCAGTACTTC
TRBJ2-4 | . | . | TRBV5-5 | CASSNEGRSLSKNIQYF | TGTGCCAGCAGCAACGAGGGGAGGTCCCTAAGCAAAAACATTCAGTACTTC
TRBJ1-2 | TRBD1 | many | TRBV27 | CASSTGVYGYTF | TGTGCCAGCAGCACAGGGGTCTATGGCTACACCTTC
TRBJ2-1 | . | . | TRBV20-1 | CSAREWAYNEQFF | TGCAGTGCTAGAGAATGGGCATACAATGAGCAGTTCTTC
TRBJ2-5 | TRBD2 | . | TRBV4-1 | CASSQDPVAGGQETQYF | TGCGCCAGCAGCCAAGACCCAGTAGCGGGGGGACAAGAGACCCAGTACTTC
TRBJ2-1 | TRBD1 | . | TRBV7-6 | CASSLQAGQGAWEQFF | TGTGCCAGCAGCCTCCAAGCGGGACAGGGGGCTTGGGAGCAGTTCTTC
TRBJ2-5 | . | . | TRBV29-1 | CSGTRAEETQYF | TGCAGCGGGACCAGAGCCGAAGAGACCCAGTACTTC
TRBJ2-5 | . | . | TRBV5-1 | CASSSGSTQETQYF | TGCGCCAGCAGCTCCGGATCTACTCAAGAGACCCAGTACTTC
TRBJ2-5 | . | once | TRBV20-1 | CSAELGAYQETQYF | TGCAGTGCCGAACTCGGGGCGTACCAAGAGACCCAGTACTTC
TRBJ1-2 | . | . | TRBV4-3 | CASSPYYGGDGYTF | TGCGCCAGCAGTCCCTATTACGGGGGGGATGGCTACACCTTC
TRBJ2-1 | TRBD2 | many | TRBV28 | CASRGLVGVHEQFF | TGTGCCAGCAGGGGACTAGTCGGAGTCCATGAGCAGTTCTTC
TRBJ2-1 | TRBD2 | . | TRBV7-9 | CASSLRTSSSNEQFF | TGTGCCAGCAGCTTAAGGACTAGCTCCTCCAATGAGCAGTTCTTC
TRBJ1-1 | . | . | TRBV2 | CASIGGRTEAFF | TGCGCCAGCATTGGGGGGAGAACTGAAGCTTTCTTT
TRBJ2-7 | TRBD1 | few | TRBV5-1 | CASSLGRTGIYYEQYF | TGCGCCAGCAGCTTGGGACGGACAGGCATTTACTACGAGCAGTACTTC
TRBJ2-7 | TRBD1 | . | TRBV6-2/TRBV6-3 | CASSPGTGGATNEQYF | TGTGCCAGCAGCCCCGGGACAGGGGGCGCGACTAACGAGCAGTACTTC
TRBJ2-7 | . | . | TRBV5-1 | CASSGGIDLVLDEQYF | TGCGCCAGCAGCGGGGGGATTGATCTAGTACTAGACGAGCAGTACTTC
TRBJ2-1 | TRBD1 | few | TRBV7-2 | CASSLGQGNFNEQFF | TGTGCCAGCAGCCTGGGACAGGGAAATTTTAATGAGCAGTTCTTC
TRBJ2-1 | TRBD2 | . | TRBV7-9 | CASSYGLAETNEQFF | TGTGCCAGCAGTTACGGACTAGCGGAGACCAATGAGCAGTTCTTC
TRBJ1-6 | . | . | TRBV6-2/TRBV6-3 | CASTFTGSPLHF | TGTGCCAGCACCTTTACGGGTTCACCCCTCCACTTT
TRBJ1-5 | TRBD1 | . | TRBV20-1 | CSARDRAYSNQPQHF | TGCAGTGCTAGGGACAGGGCGTATAGCAATCAGCCCCAGCATTTT
TRBJ1-2 | . | few | TRBV12-3/TRBV12-4 | CASRKDHEETRYGYTF | TGTGCCAGCAGAAAGGACCACGAAGAGACTCGCTATGGCTACACCTTC
TRBJ2-5 | . | . | TRBV10-3 | CAISSRSETQYF | TGTGCCATCAGCTCCCGATCAGAGACCCAGTACTTC
TRBJ2-5 | TRBD1 | few | TRBV7-2 | CASSTDRGRETQYF | TGTGCCAGCAGCACGGACAGGGGACGGGAGACCCAGTACTTC
TRBJ1-5 | . | . | TRBV11-2 | CASSLLKAPGNQPQHF | TGTGCCAGCAGCCTGTTAAAGGCCCCTGGAAATCAGCCCCAGCATTTT
TRBJ1-2 | . | . | TRBV4-3 | CASSQKMAGLNYGYTF | TGCGCCAGCAGCCAGAAAATGGCAGGGCTTAACTATGGCTACACCTTC
TRBJ2-7 | . | . | TRBV21-1 | CPAAHHGINYEQYF | TGCCCGGCGGCCCACCATGGAATAAATTACGAGCAGTACTTC
TRBJ1-1 | . | . | TRBV5-4 | CASSLANQAAFF | TGTGCCAGCAGCTTGGCCAACCAGGCAGCTTTCTTT
TRBJ2-7 | . | few | TRBV11-2 | CASSPRGGTYEQYF | TGTGCCAGCAGCCCCCGAGGGGGTACCTACGAGCAGTACTTC